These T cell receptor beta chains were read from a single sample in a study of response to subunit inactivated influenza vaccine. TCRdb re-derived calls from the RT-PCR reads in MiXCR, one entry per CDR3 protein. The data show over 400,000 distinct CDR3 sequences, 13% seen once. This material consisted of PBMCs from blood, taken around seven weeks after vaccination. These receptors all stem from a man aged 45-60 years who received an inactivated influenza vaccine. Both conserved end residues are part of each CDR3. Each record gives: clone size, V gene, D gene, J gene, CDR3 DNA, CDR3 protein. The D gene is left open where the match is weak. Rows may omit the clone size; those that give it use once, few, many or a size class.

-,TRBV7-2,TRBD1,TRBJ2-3,TGTGCCAGCGGGACAGGGGCTTTAGATACGCAGTATTTT,CASGTGALDTQYF
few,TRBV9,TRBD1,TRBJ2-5,TGTGCCAGCAGCGTAAGGGGGCGCGAGACCCAGTACTTC,CASSVRGRETQYF
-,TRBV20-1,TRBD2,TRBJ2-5,TGCTGTGCTAGACGCGAGGTCCTAGCGGTGTACCAAGAGACCCAGTACTTC,CCARREVLAVYQETQYF
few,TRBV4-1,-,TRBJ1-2,TGCGCCAGCAGCCAAGAGACAGCCTCTAACTATGGCTACACCTTC,CASSQETASNYGYTF
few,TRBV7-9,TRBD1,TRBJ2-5,TGTGCCAGCACCTTATACAGGGGGCGCACAGAGACCCAGTACTTC,CASTLYRGRTETQYF
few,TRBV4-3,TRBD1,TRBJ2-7,TGCGCCAGCAGCCAAAGGACAGGGGATGGCGAGCAGTACTTC,CASSQRTGDGEQYF
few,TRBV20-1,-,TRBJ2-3,TGCAGTGTTGTGGGGGTCACAGATACGCAGTATTTT,CSVVGVTDTQYF
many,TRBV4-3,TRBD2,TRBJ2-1,TGCGCCAGCAGCCAAGCGGGGGGGATATACAATGAGCAGTTCTTC,CASSQAGGIYNEQFF
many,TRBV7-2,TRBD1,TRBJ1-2,TGTGCCAGCAGCTCTGACAGGGTTGGCTACACCTTC,CASSSDRVGYTF
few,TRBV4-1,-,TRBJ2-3,TGCGCCAGCAGCCAAGTCCCGACTAGTACAGATACGCAGTATTTT,CASSQVPTSTDTQYF
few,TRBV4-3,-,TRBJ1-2,TGCGCCAGCAGCCAAGAGTTAGGACACCGACTTTCCACCTTC,CASSQELGHRLSTF
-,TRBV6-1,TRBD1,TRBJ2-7,TGTGCCAGCAGTCCCGGGACAGGGGGCAACGAGCAGTACTTC,CASSPGTGGNEQYF
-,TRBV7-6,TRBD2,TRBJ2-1,TGTGCCAGCAGCTTAGGGGGACTAGCGGGAGTTGAGCAGTTCTTC,CASSLGGLAGVEQFF
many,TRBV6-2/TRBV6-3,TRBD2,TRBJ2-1,TGTGCCAGCAGCCAAACTAGCGGGAGTTTCTACAATGAGCAGTTCTTC,CASSQTSGSFYNEQFF
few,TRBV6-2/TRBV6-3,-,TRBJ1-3,TGTGCCAGCCAGCCGGGACACGACTCTGGAAACACCATATATTTT,CASQPGHDSGNTIYF
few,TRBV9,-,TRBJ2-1,TGTGCCAGCAGCACCCCACTGGGTGGAGGGGTCTCCTACAATGAGCAGTTCTTC,CASSTPLGGGVSYNEQFF
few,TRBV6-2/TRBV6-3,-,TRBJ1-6,TGTGCCAGCAGGAGGCAGAGGAATTCACCCCTCCACTTT,CASRRQRNSPLHF
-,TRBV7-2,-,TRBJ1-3,TGTGCCAGCAGCTTAGAAGTAAGAGGTGGAAACACCATATATTTT,CASSLEVRGGNTIYF
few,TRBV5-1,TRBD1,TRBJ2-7,TGCGCCAGCAAAAGGACAGGGGCGGGGTACGAGCAGTACTTC,CASKRTGAGYEQYF
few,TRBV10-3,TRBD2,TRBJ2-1,TGTGCCATCAGTGACCCGGGACTAGCGTGGGATGAGCAGTTCTTC,CAISDPGLAWDEQFF
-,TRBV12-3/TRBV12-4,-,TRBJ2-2,TGTGCCAGCAGTCCCAGGATGGGAGGGGAGCTGTTTTTT,CASSPRMGGELFF
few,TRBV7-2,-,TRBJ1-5,TGTGCCAGCACCTCTGACAGTGTCTATCAGCCCCAGCATTTT,CASTSDSVYQPQHF
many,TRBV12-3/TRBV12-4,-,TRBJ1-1,TGTGCCAGCAGTGGCACCCTGAACACTGAAGCTTTCTTT,CASSGTLNTEAFF
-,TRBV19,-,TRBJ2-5,TGTGCCAGTAGTATAGGAGGGGGGGTCCAAGAGACCCAGTACTTC,CASSIGGGVQETQYF
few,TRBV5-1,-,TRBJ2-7,TGCGCCAGCAGCTTGGTTTCGGGGGGCATCCCCGGGGACGAGCAGTACTTC,CASSLVSGGIPGDEQYF
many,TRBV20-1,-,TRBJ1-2,TGCAGTGCTAGAGCTTCGGCTAACTATGGCTACACCTTC,CSARASANYGYTF
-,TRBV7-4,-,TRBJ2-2,TGTGCCAGCACCCTGAGGGGCGGCTGGCCGAACACCGGGGAGCTGTTTTTT,CASTLRGGWPNTGELFF